The present entry profiles one T cell receptor (beta chain) with its context. As yet, its antigen is unknown. Profiling relied on immunoSEQ multiplex PCR, and the TCRdb table lists in-frame clones only, not all of them. The sample includes over 45,000 clones, nearly 90% seen only once; the top ten take about 1%. Time point indicated: pre-reinfection, 55 to 20 weeks before reinfection detection. The sorted cells went straight to TCR sequencing with no prior in vitro expansion. The data originate from a study of memory CD8 T cells in hepatitis C reinfection. Overall study: Pre-reinfection samples were taken 55 to 20 weeks before detection.

Germline CDR1 and CDR2: LGHNA and YNFKEQ. V was pared by 0 bases and J by 3 bases, with 5 bases of the junction left unmatched. The CDR3 has 18 residues. Findings and caveats of the study: Only a handful of donors prevented definitive conclusions about public clonotypes.

The sequenced material came from naive CD8+ T cells sorted from blood. The clonotype was recovered from a man aged 18-30 years with hepatitis C virus infection. V gene TRBV4-2 combines with J gene TRBJ2-2, with 12 positions matching TRBD1. Written as DNA, the CDR3 is TGTGCCAGCAGCCAAGAAGCAGGGACAGGGGGCGACACCGGGGAGCTGTTTTTT. Protein product: CASSQEAGTGGDTGELFF.